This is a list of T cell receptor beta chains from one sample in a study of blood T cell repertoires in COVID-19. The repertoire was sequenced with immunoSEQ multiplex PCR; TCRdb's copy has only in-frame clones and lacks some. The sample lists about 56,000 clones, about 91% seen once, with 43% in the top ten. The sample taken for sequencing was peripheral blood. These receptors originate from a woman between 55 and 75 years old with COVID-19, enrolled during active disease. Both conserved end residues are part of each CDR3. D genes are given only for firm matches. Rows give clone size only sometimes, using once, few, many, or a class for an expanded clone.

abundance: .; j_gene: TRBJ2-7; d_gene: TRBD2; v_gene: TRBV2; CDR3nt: TGTGCCAGCATCCTGGAGGCGGGGGGCTACGAGCAGTACTTC; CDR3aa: CASILEAGGYEQYF
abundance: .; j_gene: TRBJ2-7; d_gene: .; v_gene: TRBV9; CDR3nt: TGTGCCAGCAGCGTCGCGGGGGCCTCTTACGAGCAGTACTTC; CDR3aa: CASSVAGASYEQYF
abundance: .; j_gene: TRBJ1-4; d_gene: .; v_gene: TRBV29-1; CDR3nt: TGCAGCGCGCGGCCAGGGGCGCGAAATGAAAAACTGTTTTTT; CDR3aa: CSARPGARNEKLFF
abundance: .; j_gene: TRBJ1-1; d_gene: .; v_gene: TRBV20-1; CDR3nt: TGCAGTGCCCCCCCCCGGGAGGGGGCTTTCTTT; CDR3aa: CSAPPREGAFF
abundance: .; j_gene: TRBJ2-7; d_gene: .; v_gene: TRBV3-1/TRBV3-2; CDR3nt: TGTGCCAGCAGCCACTACCCGGGACACACCTACGAGCAGTACTTC; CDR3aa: CASSHYPGHTYEQYF
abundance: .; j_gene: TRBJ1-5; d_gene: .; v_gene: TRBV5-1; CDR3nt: TGCGCCAGCAGCTTAGGACAGAGCAATCAGCCCCAGCATTTT; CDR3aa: CASSLGQSNQPQHF
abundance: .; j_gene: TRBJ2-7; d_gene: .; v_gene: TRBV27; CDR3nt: TGTGCCAGCAGTACCGGGGGCTACGAGCAGTACTTC; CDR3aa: CASSTGGYEQYF
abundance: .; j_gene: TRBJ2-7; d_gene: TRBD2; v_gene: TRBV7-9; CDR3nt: TGTGCCAGCAGCTTCGCCCCAGCGGGAGAAAGGGGCGAGCAGTACTTC; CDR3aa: CASSFAPAGERGEQYF
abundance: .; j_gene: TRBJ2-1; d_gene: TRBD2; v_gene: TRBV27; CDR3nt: TGTGCCAGCAGTTCGTCCTCTGGACTAGCGGGAGTTTATGAGCAGTTCTTC; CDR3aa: CASSSSSGLAGVYEQFF
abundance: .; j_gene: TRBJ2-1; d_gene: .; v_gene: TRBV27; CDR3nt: TGTGCCACCTTAAAACAGGGCTCGTACAATGAGCAGTTCTTC; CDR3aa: CATLKQGSYNEQFF
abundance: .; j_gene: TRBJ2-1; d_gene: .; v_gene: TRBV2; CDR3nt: TGTGCCAGCAGCGCCCAGGACTCCTCGCAGTTCTTC; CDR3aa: CASSAQDSSQFF
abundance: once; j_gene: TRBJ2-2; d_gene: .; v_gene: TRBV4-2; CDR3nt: TGTGCCAGCAGCCAGGGCTCGGTTACCGGGGAGCTGTTTTTT; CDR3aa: CASSQGSVTGELFF
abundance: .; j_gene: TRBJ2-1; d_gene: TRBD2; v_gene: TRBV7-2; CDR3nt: TGTGCCAGCAGATTAGGGGGGACTAGCGGAACCTACAATGAGCAGTTCTTC; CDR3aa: CASRLGGTSGTYNEQFF
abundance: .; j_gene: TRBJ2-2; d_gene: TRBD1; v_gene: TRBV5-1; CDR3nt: TGCGCCAGCAGCTCGACAGGGGTTTTCAACGGGGAGCTGTTTTTT; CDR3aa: CASSSTGVFNGELFF
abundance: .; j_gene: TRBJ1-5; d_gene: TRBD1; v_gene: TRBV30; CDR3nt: TGTGCCTGGGCGGACAGGGACAATCAGCCCCAGCATTTT; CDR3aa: CAWADRDNQPQHF
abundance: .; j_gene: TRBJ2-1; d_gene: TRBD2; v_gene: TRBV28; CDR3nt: TGTGCCAGCAGCCCACTTTCTCGCGGGAGGTACAATGAGCAGTTCTTC; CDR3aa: CASSPLSRGRYNEQFF
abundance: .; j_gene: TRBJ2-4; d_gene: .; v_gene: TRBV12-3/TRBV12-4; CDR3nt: TGTGCCAGCAGTCCCCTCACCGGGAACATTCAGTACTTC; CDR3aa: CASSPLTGNIQYF
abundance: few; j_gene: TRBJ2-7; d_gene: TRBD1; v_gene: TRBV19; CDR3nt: TGTGCCAGTAGTATGGGACAGGGCGAGCAGTACTTC; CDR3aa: CASSMGQGEQYF